Presented here are 12 T cell receptor beta chains from one specimen sequenced in a study of vaccination effects on CD4 cells after COVID-19. No antigen has been assigned to these receptors. Produced via immunoSEQ multiplex PCR; TCRdb's table is partial and in-frame only. This repertoire shows 50,000 to 80,000 clones, approximately 79% found once; its top ten account for under 2.5%. Following 10 days of culture, CD4+ T cells were isolated. Two-dose vaccination with either BNT162b2 or mRNA-1273 was given to the participants. The sample consisted of CD4+ T cells from PBMCs cultured without peptide, taken after COVID-19 vaccination. The receptors originated from a human donor who received a COVID-19 vaccine.

This clone was detected only once. This chain uses TRBV7-2 with TRBJ2-5; the D gene is possibly TRBD1 (6 bases). Germline V lookup: CDR1 SGHTA, CDR2 FQGNSA. V lost 1 base and J 2 bases, leaving 11 bases between the germline ends. This CDR3 has 15 amino acids. Here the CDR3 reads CASSLVADRQETQYF. The CDR3, as DNA: TGTGCCAGCAGCTTAGTCGCGGACAGACAAGAGACCCAGTACTTC.

The genes are TRBV19 and TRBJ2-3; D might be TRBD1 (7 bases). Looked up from germline, CDR1 is LNHDA and CDR2 is SQIVND (reference sequence). The CDR3 runs 13 residues. Trimming cost V 5 bases and J 6 bases, with 12 bases left between them. The CDR3 protein is CASSDQGGDTQYF. CDR3 sequence (DNA): TGTGCCAGTAGTGACCAGGGGGGCGATACGCAGTATTTT.

The chain has TRBV4-2 and TRBJ2-5; 7 bases map to TRBD2. The CDR3 has 16 amino acids. Germline-derived CDR1 and CDR2 are LGHNA and YNFKEQ. The V segment lost 4 bases and the J segment 5 bases; nucleotides outside the gene matches: 13. For the CDR3, the DNA is TGTGCCAGCAGCCGAACAGGACAAAGGGGAGGGGAGACCCAGTACTTC. This sequence encodes CASSRTGQRGGETQYF.

The gene calls are TRBV18 and TRBJ2-5, with 10 bases that match TRBD1. The CDR3 sequence is 15 residues long. In germline, CDR1 is KGHSH, CDR2 LQKENI. V lost 5 bases, J lost 5 bases, and 8 bases stayed unmatched. CDR3 sequence (DNA): TGTGCCAGCTCATCCGGGACAGGGGCGGCGGAGACCCAGTACTTC. Translating it yields CASSSGTGAAETQYF.

The V call is TRBV5-5, the J call TRBJ1-2, with D possibly matching TRBD1 (6 bases). V lost 1 base, J lost 8 bases, and 18 bases lay in between. Germline lookup yields CDR1 SGHKS and CDR2 YYEKEE (reference sequence). The length of the CDR3 is 15 residues. CDR3 DNA sequence: TGTGCCAGCAGCTTGAGCACGGGGGGCTCAGAGGGCTACACCTTC. It codes for CASSLSTGGSEGYTF.

This chain joins TRBV12-3 or TRBV12-4 and TRBJ1-1; D is perhaps TRBD1 (5 bases). The V and J ends lost 7 bases and 3 bases respectively, with 9 bases between them. The CDR3 is 12 amino acids. This CDR3 reads CASTQGYTEAFF. The CDR3 nucleotides read TGTGCCAGCACCCAGGGTTACACTGAAGCTTTCTTT.

The J gene is TRBJ1-6, the V gene TRBV5-1; no clear D. V was clipped by 1 base and J by 9 bases, with 11 bases between them. The germline V gene encodes CDR1 SGHRS and CDR2 YFSETQ. CDR3 length equals 14 residues. The CDR3 here is CASSLLAGPSPLHF. CDR3 coding DNA: TGCGCCAGCAGCTTGTTGGCGGGCCCTTCACCCCTCCACTTT.

The chain is built from TRBV7-8 and TRBJ1-5; 7 positions agree with TRBD1. Trimming removed 5 bases from V and 5 bases from J; junction bases left unmatched: 6. This CDR3 contains 14 residues. The germline V gene encodes CDR1 SGHVS and CDR2 FQNEAQ. The CDR3 protein is CASSGRDSYQPQHF. The CDR3 DNA reads TGTGCCAGCAGCGGAAGGGACAGTTATCAGCCCCAGCATTTT. The entire variable domain, with the rest obtained from reference TRBV7-8 and TRBJ1-5, is as follows: GAGVSQSPRYKVAKRGQDVALRCDPISGHVSLFWYQQALGQGPEFLTYFQNEAQLDKSGLPSDRFFAERPEGSVSTLKIQRTQQEDSAVYLCASSGRDSYQPQHFGDGTRLSIL.

The chain employs TRBV7-2 and TRBJ2-3; D is uncertain. The CDR3 consists of 14 residues. Trimming pared 8 bases from V and 1 base from J, leaving 13 bases between. Germline values: CDR1 SGHTA, CDR2 FQGNSA. The DNA for the CDR3 is TGTGCCAGCGGTCGACTTTCCCGCACAGATACGCAGTATTTT. It specifies CASGRLSRTDTQYF.

As DNA, the CDR3 is TGTGCCAGTAGTGTACCGGGACATTCAGGTGAGCAGTTCTTC. Protein product: CASSVPGHSGEQFF. The rearrangement joins TRBV19 to TRBJ2-1, with D possibly being TRBD1 (6 bases). The germline V and J ends were trimmed by 5 bases and 9 bases, with 17 bases remaining between them. The CDR3 is 14 residues long. Germline CDR1 and CDR2: LNHDA and SQIVND (reference sequence).

The rearrangement joins TRBV27 to TRBJ2-1, with TRBD2 identical over 15 bases. In germline, CDR1 is MNHEY, CDR2 SMNVEV (reference sequence). The CDR3 has 16 amino acids. Trimming took 3 bases from V and 8 from J; bases not matched to a gene: 5. The CDR3 loop is CASSLRTSGGADEQFF. The CDR3 bases are TGTGCCAGCAGTTTGCGGACTAGCGGGGGGGCCGATGAGCAGTTCTTC.

The chain combines TRBV10-3 with TRBJ2-5; D remains unclear. Germline CDR1 reads ENHRY; CDR2 reads SYGVKD. Trimming removed 2 bases at V and 5 bases at J, with 12 bases between. The CDR3 extends over 14 amino acids. CDR3 amino acids: CAISERQAQETQYF. The CDR3, as DNA: TGTGCCATCAGTGAGAGGCAGGCCCAGGAGACCCAGTACTTC.